This T cell receptor (beta chain) was profiled in a study of blood T cell repertoires in COVID-19. Comments on this clone: At one end, the junction sequence differs from germline, possibly due to a read error.

TCRdb keeps only in-frame clones here, not all; method: immunoSEQ multiplex PCR. In the table there are 330,000 or so clones, around 90% of which are singletons. Seattle patients were enrolled during active infection and followed longitudinally. The CDR3 contains 12 residues. Germline loops: CDR1 SGHKS, CDR2 YYEKEE (reference sequence). The receptor was derived from a man aged 25 to 45 with COVID-19, enrolled during active disease. The specimen was peripheral blood. The chain carries TRBV5-5 and TRBJ2-7; D remains unclear. The CDR3 here is CASSLASSEQYF. The CDR3 DNA reads TGTGCCAGCAGCTTGGCGTCCTCCGAGCAGTACTTC.